This T cell receptor (beta chain) was identified in a study of control samples from healthy donors and cancer patients. TCRdb keeps only in-frame clones here, not all; method: immunoSEQ multiplex PCR. The table lists 150,000 to 200,000 clones, 90% to 95% of them singletons. Germline V lookup: CDR1 SEHNR, CDR2 FQNEAQ (reference sequence). With 8 bases removed from V and 5 bases from J, the gap between germline ends came to 12 bases. There are 13 residues in the CDR3. Sequencing input: blood. The chain links TRBV7-9 to TRBJ2-2; D is unresolved. This receptor was identified in a woman aged 40 to 50 in good health. The CDR3 region has the DNA TGTGCCAGCCCCGACAAAGGGACCGGGGAGCTGTTTTTT. Its protein is CASPDKGTGELFF.